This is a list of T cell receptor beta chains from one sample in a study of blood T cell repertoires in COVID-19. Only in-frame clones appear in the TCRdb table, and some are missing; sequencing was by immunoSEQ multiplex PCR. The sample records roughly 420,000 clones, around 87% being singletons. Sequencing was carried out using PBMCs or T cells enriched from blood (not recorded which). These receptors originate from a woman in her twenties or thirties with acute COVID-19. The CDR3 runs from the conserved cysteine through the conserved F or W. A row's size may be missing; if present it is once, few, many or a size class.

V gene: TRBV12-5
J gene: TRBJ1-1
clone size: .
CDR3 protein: CASGLRQGTEAFF

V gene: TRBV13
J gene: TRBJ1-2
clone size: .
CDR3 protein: CASSRGYPNYGYTF

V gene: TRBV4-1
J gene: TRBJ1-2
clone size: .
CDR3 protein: CASSQGTDYGYTF

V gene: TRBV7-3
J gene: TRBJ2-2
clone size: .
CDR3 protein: CASSLFRNTGELFF

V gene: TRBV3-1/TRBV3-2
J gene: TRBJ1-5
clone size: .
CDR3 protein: CASSQDFAGPSIQHF

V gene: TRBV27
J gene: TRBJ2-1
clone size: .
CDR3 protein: CASSVRGGAHLNEQFF

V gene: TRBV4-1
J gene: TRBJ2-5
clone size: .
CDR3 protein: CASSQGGTPATQYF

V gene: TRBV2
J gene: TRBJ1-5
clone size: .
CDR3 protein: CASKRGEGNQPQHF

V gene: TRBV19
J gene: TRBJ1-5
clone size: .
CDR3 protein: CASNSGTGSNQPQHF

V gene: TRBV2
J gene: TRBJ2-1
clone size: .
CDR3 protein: CASSGIDSSNEQFF

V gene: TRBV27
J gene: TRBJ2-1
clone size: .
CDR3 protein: CASSLLGGGAYNEQFF

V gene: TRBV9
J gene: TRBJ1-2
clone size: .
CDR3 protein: CASSGDGRVYGYTF

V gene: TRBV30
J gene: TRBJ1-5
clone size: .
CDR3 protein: CAWSVGGQASNQPQHF

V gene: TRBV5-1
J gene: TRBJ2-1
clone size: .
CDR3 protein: CASSLNGGYNEQFF

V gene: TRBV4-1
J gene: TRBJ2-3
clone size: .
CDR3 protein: CASSHPYPLLAGATDTQYF

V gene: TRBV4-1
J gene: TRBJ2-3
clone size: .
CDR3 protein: CASSPRRGSTDTQYF

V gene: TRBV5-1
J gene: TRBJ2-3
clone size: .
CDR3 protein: CASSLARGGTDTQYF

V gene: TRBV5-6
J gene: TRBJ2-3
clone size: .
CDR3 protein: CASSTYRTRADTQYF

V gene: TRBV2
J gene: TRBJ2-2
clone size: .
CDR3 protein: CASKVTAVSGELFF

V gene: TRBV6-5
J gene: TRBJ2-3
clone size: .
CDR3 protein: CASDSAGGADTQYF

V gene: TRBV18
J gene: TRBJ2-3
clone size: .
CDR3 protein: CASSPPGAPDTQYF

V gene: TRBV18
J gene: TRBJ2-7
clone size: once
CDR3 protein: CASSPRQGPYEQYF

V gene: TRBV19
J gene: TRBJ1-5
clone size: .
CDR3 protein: CASSIQGGQPQHF

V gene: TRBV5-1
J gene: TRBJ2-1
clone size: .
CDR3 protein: CASSLQRGVYNEQFF

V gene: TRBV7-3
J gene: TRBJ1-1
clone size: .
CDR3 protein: CASSPSLPTGRRPEAFF

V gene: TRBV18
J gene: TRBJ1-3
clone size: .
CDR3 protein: CASSPPTGDSGNTIYF

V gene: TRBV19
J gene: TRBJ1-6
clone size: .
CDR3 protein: CASSIYWAGVNSPLHF